This TCR beta chain was recovered during a study of blood T cells in healthy people across ages. Points from the study as a whole: Older age coincided with a roughly linear decline in TCR beta diversity per million T cells. Using unsorted PBMCs precluded a conclusive naive versus antigen-experienced comparison.

The donors, aged about 6 to 100, were healthy Caucasians from Russia. Total RNA amounts of at least 5 micrograms were extracted per sample. This clonotype showed up just a few times. The antigen remains undetermined. Per the germline V gene, CDR1 is LNHNV and CDR2 is YYDKDF (reference sequence). The CDR3 length is 15 residues. V was clipped by 3 bases and J by 3 bases, with 12 bases between them. Next came a second PCR, run for about 6 to 11 cycles, which used a sample-barcoded 5' primer along with a J-beta primer mix. TCRdb re-analysed the 5' RACE reads in MiXCR, keeping a single row per CDR3 protein. The sample holds fewer than 2 million distinct CDR3 sequences, roughly 43% seen once.

The sample comprised blood. This chain links TRBV15 with TRBJ1-5; D not certain. The source of this sequence is a human donor in good health. In nucleotides, the CDR3 is TGTGCCACCAGCAGGGACCTTTGGGCCAATCAGCCCCAGCATTTT. Encoded protein: CATSRDLWANQPQHF.